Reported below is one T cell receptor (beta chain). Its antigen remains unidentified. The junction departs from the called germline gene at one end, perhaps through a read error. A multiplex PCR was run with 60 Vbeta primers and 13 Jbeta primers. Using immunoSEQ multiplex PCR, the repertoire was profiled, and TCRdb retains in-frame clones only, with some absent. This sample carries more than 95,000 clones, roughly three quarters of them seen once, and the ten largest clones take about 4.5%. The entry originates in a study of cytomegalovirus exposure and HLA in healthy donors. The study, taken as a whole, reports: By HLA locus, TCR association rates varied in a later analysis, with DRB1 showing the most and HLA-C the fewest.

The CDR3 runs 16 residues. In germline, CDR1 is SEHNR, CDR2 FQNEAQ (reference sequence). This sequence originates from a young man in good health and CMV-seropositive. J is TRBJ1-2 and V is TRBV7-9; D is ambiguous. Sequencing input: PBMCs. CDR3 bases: TGTTCCAGCAGCTCAGTCCTTGAGGAAATTAACTATGGCTACACCTTC. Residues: CSSSSVLEEINYGYTF.